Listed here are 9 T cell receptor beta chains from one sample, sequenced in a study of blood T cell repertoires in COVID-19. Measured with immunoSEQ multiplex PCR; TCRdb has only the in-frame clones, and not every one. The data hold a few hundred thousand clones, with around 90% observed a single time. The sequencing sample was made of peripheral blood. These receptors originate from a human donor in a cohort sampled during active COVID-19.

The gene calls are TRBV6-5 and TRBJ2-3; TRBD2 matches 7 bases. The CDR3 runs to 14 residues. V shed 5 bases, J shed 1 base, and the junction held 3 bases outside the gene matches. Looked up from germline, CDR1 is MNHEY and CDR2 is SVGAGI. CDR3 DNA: TGTGCCAGCAGTAGGGACTACCGCACAGATACGCAGTATTTT. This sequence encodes CASSRDYRTDTQYF.

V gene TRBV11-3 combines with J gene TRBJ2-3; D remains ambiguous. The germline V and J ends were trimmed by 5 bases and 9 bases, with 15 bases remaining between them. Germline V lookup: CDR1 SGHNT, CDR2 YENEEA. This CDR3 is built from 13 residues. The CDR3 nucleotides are TGTGCCAGCAGCAAGACGGCGGTCGGGACGCAGTATTTT. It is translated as CASSKTAVGTQYF.

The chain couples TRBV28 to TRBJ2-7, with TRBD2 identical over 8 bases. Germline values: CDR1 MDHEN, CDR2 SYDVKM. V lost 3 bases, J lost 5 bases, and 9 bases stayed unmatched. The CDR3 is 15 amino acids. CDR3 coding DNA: TGTGCCAGCAGTTTCCCGGGAGGGTCTTCAAACGAGCAGTACTTC. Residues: CASSFPGGSSNEQYF. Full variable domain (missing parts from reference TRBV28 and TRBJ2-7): DVKVTQSSRYLVKRTGEKVFLECVQDMDHENMFWYRQDPGLGLRLIYFSYDVKMKEKGDIPEGYSVSREKKERFSLILESASTNQTSMYLCASSFPGGSSNEQYFGPGTRLTVT.

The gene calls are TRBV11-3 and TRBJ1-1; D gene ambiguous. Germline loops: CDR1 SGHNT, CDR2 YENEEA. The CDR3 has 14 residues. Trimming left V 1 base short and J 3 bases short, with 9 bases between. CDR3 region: CASSLGSPDTEAFF. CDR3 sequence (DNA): TGTGCCAGCAGCTTAGGTAGTCCCGACACTGAAGCTTTCTTT.

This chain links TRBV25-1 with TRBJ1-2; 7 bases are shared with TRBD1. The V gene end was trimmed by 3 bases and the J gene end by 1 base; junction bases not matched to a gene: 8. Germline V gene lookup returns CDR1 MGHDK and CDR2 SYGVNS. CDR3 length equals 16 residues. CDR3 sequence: CASSDTPGGINYGYTF. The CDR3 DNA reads TGTGCCAGCAGTGATACCCCAGGGGGGATTAACTATGGCTACACCTTC.

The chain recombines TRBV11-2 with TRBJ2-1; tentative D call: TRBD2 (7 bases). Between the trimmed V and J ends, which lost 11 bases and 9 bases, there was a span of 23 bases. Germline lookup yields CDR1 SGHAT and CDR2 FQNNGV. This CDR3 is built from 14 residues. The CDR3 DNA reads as TGTGCCCCCGAGGGGGAGGGCCTTCTAAGTGAGCAGTTCTTC. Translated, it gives CAPEGEGLLSEQFF. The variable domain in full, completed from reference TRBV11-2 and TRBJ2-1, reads EAGVAQSPRYKIIEKRQSVAFWCNPISGHATLYWYQQILGQGPKLLIQFQNNGVVDDSQLPKDRFSAERLKGVDSTLKIQPAKLEDSAVYLCAPEGEGLLSEQFFGPGTRLTVL.

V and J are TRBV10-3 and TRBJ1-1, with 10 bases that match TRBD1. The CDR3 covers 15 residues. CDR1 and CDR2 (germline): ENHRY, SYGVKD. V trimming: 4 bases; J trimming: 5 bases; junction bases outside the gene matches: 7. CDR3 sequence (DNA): TGTGCCATCAGTGCTACGACAGGGGGCGGGACTGAAGCTTTCTTT. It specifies CAISATTGGGTEAFF.

The CDR3 sequence: CASSIGDRSRGYTF. The CDR3 region has the DNA TGTGCCAGTAGTATTGGCGACAGGTCACGAGGCTACACCTTC. The V call is TRBV19, the J call TRBJ1-2, with TRBD1 as a possible D gene (6 bases). The CDR3 runs to 14 residues. Trimming pared 3 bases from V and 8 bases from J, leaving 16 bases between. Germline CDR1 and CDR2: LNHDA and SQIVND (reference sequence).

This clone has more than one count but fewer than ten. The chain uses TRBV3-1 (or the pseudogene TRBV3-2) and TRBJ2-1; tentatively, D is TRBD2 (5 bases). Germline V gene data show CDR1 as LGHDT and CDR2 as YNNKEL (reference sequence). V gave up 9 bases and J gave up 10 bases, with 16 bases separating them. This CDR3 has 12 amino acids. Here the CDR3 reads CARTLDFDEQFF. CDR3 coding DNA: TGTGCCAGGACCTTGGACTTCGACGAGCAGTTCTTC.